This T cell receptor (beta chain) was sequenced for a study of quantifying T cell responses using KT2 cells. Background on the study: RNA was reverse transcribed with TCR alpha and beta constant-region primers.

This clonotype was recorded a few times. The cDNA 3' end received a ligated oligonucleotide with a UMI. The first PCR ran 4 to 5 cycles with an equimolar RC1.1 and RC1.2 beta primer mix. One entry per CDR3 protein, called by TCRdb with MiXCR from the UMI-ligation and nested PCR reads. The sample contains approximately 60,000 distinct CDR3 sequences, approximately 13% of which appear only once. Germline V lookup: CDR1 SGHTA, CDR2 FQGNSA. The CDR3 runs 19 residues. The ends were cut back, 3 bases at V and 1 base at J, with 21 bases in the middle. The sequenced sample consisted of PBMCs spiked with cells of the T cell clone KT2. This receptor was obtained from a human donor. V and J are TRBV7-2 and TRBJ2-2, with D unresolved. The DNA for the CDR3 is TGTGCCAGCAGCTTTTTCCCCAGGCCCTATAATAGGAACACCGGGGAGCTGTTTTTT. Its translation is CASSFFPRPYNRNTGELFF.